The T cell receptor beta chain described here comes from a study of neurological immune-mediated disorders. The CDR3 has 14 amino acids, counting both end residues. In the case of this clonotype: A read error is likely, as this CDR3 ends without the conserved phenylalanine or tryptophan. It is unclear where the CDR3 begins or ends on the DNA, so no DNA is shown, and the CDR3 is as TCRdb lists it.

TCRdb ran MiXCR on the 5' RACE reads and lists one entry per CDR3 protein. The sample lists 55,000 to 75,000 distinct CDR3 sequences; roughly 13% were seen once. Time point here: longitudinal time-point 1 (baseline). The chain carries TRBV12-3 or TRBV12-4 and TRBJ2-5; TRBD2, the D gene given by the table, was not confirmed from the DNA. The clonotype originates from a female donor with HTLV-1-associated myelopathy (HAM/TSP). The sample consisted of PBMCs. The chain's CDR3 is CASSPQTSGETQCS.